The TCR beta chain under discussion was sequenced for a study of cytomegalovirus exposure and HLA in healthy donors. Points from the study as a whole: Certain indistinguishable V segments, among them TRBV6-2 and TRBV6-3, were excluded.

With 60 Vbeta and 13 Jbeta primers, the PCR was carried out. Here immunoSEQ multiplex PCR was the method, and the copy in TCRdb shows in-frame clones only, minus some. The sample shows 180,000 or so clones, 75% to 85% of them seen only once. As regards this clone: What it binds is unknown.

CDR1 is MNHEY, CDR2 SMNVEV, per germline (reference sequence). V was trimmed by 5 bases and J by 7 bases, leaving 18 bases between them. The CDR3 length is 14 residues. The receptor was isolated from a man between 18 and 29 years old in good health and CMV-seronegative. V gene TRBV27 combines with J gene TRBJ2-7; TRBD1 might be the D (6 bases). The sequencing input was PBMCs. The CDR3 DNA is TGTGCCAGCAGTCAGACAGGACCCCTTCGGGAGCAGTACTTC. The encoded protein is CASSQTGPLREQYF.